This is a list of T cell receptor beta chains from one sample in a study of blood T cell repertoires in COVID-19. Method: immunoSEQ multiplex PCR; TCRdb's copy keeps in-frame clones and lacks some. The sample includes 150,000 to 200,000 clones, roughly nine tenths of them seen just once. The sequenced sample was peripheral blood. The receptors were sampled from a man between 18 and 35 years old with acute or convalescent COVID-19. CDR3s include the opening cysteine and the closing phenylalanine or tryptophan. The order of the fields is CDR3 DNA, CDR3 protein, J gene, V gene, D gene, clone size. The D gene is left open where the match is weak. Size is omitted from some rows. Given values are once, few, many or a class for expanded clones.

DNA: TGTGCCAGCAGTGAAGGAGATTACGAGCAGTTCTTC
CDR3: CASSEGDYEQFF
J: TRBJ2-1
V: TRBV6-1
D: -
size: few

DNA: TGTGCCAGCAGTTACCGGTCCCCACTTGAAAAACTGTTTTTT
CDR3: CASSYRSPLEKLFF
J: TRBJ1-4
V: TRBV6-6
D: -
size: -

DNA: TGCGCCAGCAGCTTGGATCGGGGGGACGTCACCGGGGAGCTGTTTTTT
CDR3: CASSLDRGDVTGELFF
J: TRBJ2-2
V: TRBV5-1
D: TRBD2
size: -

DNA: TGTGCCAGCAGCTTAACGTCAGTTTATAATTCACCCCTCCACTTT
CDR3: CASSLTSVYNSPLHF
J: TRBJ1-6
V: TRBV7-3
D: -
size: -

DNA: TGTGCCAGCAGTTATTGGCGGGGGCCCTACGAGCAGTACTTC
CDR3: CASSYWRGPYEQYF
J: TRBJ2-7
V: TRBV6-5
D: -
size: -

DNA: TGTGCCAGTAGGAGGGACAGGGGTCTGAACACTGAAGCTTTCTTT
CDR3: CASRRDRGLNTEAFF
J: TRBJ1-1
V: TRBV19
D: TRBD1
size: -

DNA: TGTGCCAGCAGTTATACGGACCAGGGCACTGAAGCTTTCTTT
CDR3: CASSYTDQGTEAFF
J: TRBJ1-1
V: TRBV28
D: -
size: -

DNA: TGTGCCAGTAGTTCCATTCCGGGACAGGGAACTTTTAACACCATATATTTT
CDR3: CASSSIPGQGTFNTIYF
J: TRBJ1-3
V: TRBV19
D: TRBD1
size: -

DNA: TGTGCCAGCAGTGAGGGTCAGGGGCCAATAATCTATGGCTACACCTTC
CDR3: CASSEGQGPIIYGYTF
J: TRBJ1-2
V: TRBV6-1
D: -
size: -

DNA: TGTGCCACCAGCAGAGATTTACAAAGCAATGAGCAGTTCTTC
CDR3: CATSRDLQSNEQFF
J: TRBJ2-1
V: TRBV15
D: -
size: few

DNA: TGTGCCAGCAGTGAAGGGCAGGGGATGGGGTCACCCCTCCACTTT
CDR3: CASSEGQGMGSPLHF
J: TRBJ1-6
V: TRBV2
D: -
size: once

DNA: TGTGCCAGTAGTATAGAGGCGACAGGGCGGATGGAGACCCAGTACTTC
CDR3: CASSIEATGRMETQYF
J: TRBJ2-5
V: TRBV19
D: TRBD1
size: few

DNA: TGTGCCAGCAGCTTGGTGGGCGATTTCTCTGGAAACACCATATATTTT
CDR3: CASSLVGDFSGNTIYF
J: TRBJ1-3
V: TRBV5-5
D: -
size: -

DNA: TGTGCCAGCAGTAGAGTGGTAACAGATACGCAGTATTTT
CDR3: CASSRVVTDTQYF
J: TRBJ2-3
V: TRBV6-1
D: -
size: -

DNA: TGTGCCAGCAGTTTGGTCAGGGGGTCCTATGGCTACACCTTC
CDR3: CASSLVRGSYGYTF
J: TRBJ1-2
V: TRBV27
D: TRBD1
size: once

DNA: TGTGCCAGCAGTCCCGCGGGCGGGGGGCTTGACACTGAAGCTTTCTTT
CDR3: CASSPAGGGLDTEAFF
J: TRBJ1-1
V: TRBV28
D: -
size: -

DNA: TGTGCCAGCAGCTGGGGGGAGTCGAATCAGCCCCAGCATTTT
CDR3: CASSWGESNQPQHF
J: TRBJ1-5
V: TRBV2
D: -
size: -

DNA: TGTGCCAGCAGTTATTACAATGAGCAGTTCTTC
CDR3: CASSYYNEQFF
J: TRBJ2-1
V: TRBV7-9
D: -
size: -

DNA: TGTGCCAGCAGCTTAGCGGGACAGATATTACAGCCCCAGCATTTT
CDR3: CASSLAGQILQPQHF
J: TRBJ1-5
V: TRBV7-2
D: TRBD1
size: -

DNA: TGTGCCAGCAGCTCCACACTGAACACTGAAGCTTTCTTT
CDR3: CASSSTLNTEAFF
J: TRBJ1-1
V: TRBV5-4
D: -
size: -

DNA: TGCGCCAGCAGCCAAGGTGCGGGGGCCCAAGAGACCCAGTACTTC
CDR3: CASSQGAGAQETQYF
J: TRBJ2-5
V: TRBV4-1
D: -
size: -

DNA: TGTGCCAGTAGCCCCACAGCAACTAATGAAAAACTGTTTTTT
CDR3: CASSPTATNEKLFF
J: TRBJ1-4
V: TRBV19
D: -
size: -

DNA: TGTGCCAGCAGCCCAGGGGGCTTCCACCAAGAGACCCAGTACTTC
CDR3: CASSPGGFHQETQYF
J: TRBJ2-5
V: TRBV5-4
D: TRBD1
size: -

DNA: TGTGCCACCAGCAGAGTTTATAACACTGAAGCTTTCTTT
CDR3: CATSRVYNTEAFF
J: TRBJ1-1
V: TRBV15
D: -
size: -

DNA: TGCGCCAGCAGCACGGGACAGCGAAACTATGGCTACACCTTC
CDR3: CASSTGQRNYGYTF
J: TRBJ1-2
V: TRBV5-1
D: TRBD1
size: -

DNA: TGTGCCAGCAGCCCGGGGAGGGGGGCCGGTGGAAACACCATATATTTT
CDR3: CASSPGRGAGGNTIYF
J: TRBJ1-3
V: TRBV3-1/TRBV3-2
D: -
size: -

DNA: TGTGCCACCGCTGGGGCGGGATACAATGAGCAGTTCTTC
CDR3: CATAGAGYNEQFF
J: TRBJ2-1
V: TRBV7-9
D: -
size: -

DNA: TGTGCCAGTAGTATGGTGGGGCAGGTAGAGACCCAGTACTTC
CDR3: CASSMVGQVETQYF
J: TRBJ2-5
V: TRBV19
D: -
size: -

DNA: TGTGCCAGTGCGACAGGCAAGAACACTGAAGCTTTCTTT
CDR3: CASATGKNTEAFF
J: TRBJ1-1
V: TRBV19
D: -
size: -

DNA: TGTGCCAGCAGTACAAACTACGAGCAGTACTTC
CDR3: CASSTNYEQYF
J: TRBJ2-7
V: TRBV12-3/TRBV12-4
D: -
size: -

DNA: TGCGCCAGCAGCACCGGCGGAGGGGCTGGTAACATTCAGTACTTC
CDR3: CASSTGGGAGNIQYF
J: TRBJ2-4
V: TRBV5-1
D: -
size: -

DNA: TGTGCCAGCAGCCCTACGGACAGGGGAGGAAACACCATATATTTT
CDR3: CASSPTDRGGNTIYF
J: TRBJ1-3
V: TRBV7-9
D: TRBD1
size: -

DNA: TGTGCCAGCAGCTCCATTGCGGGGGCTGAGCAGTTCTTC
CDR3: CASSSIAGAEQFF
J: TRBJ2-1
V: TRBV7-9
D: -
size: once

DNA: TGTGCCAGCAGCCGTCAGGACGGGGAGCTGTTTTTT
CDR3: CASSRQDGELFF
J: TRBJ2-2
V: TRBV5-8
D: -
size: -

DNA: TGTGCCAGCAGCCACGAGTACAGGCGGACTGAAGCTTTCTTT
CDR3: CASSHEYRRTEAFF
J: TRBJ1-1
V: TRBV14
D: -
size: once

DNA: TGTGCCAGCAGCGCGTCCCTAAGCTCCTACAATGAGCAGTTCTTC
CDR3: CASSASLSSYNEQFF
J: TRBJ2-1
V: TRBV9
D: -
size: -

DNA: TGTGCCAGTAGTATCGGACAGGGGCGTCAGCCCCAGCATTTT
CDR3: CASSIGQGRQPQHF
J: TRBJ1-5
V: TRBV19
D: TRBD1
size: -

DNA: TGTGCCAGCAGCTTAGTCGGCGGGGGGGCGTCTGAGCAGTTCTTC
CDR3: CASSLVGGGASEQFF
J: TRBJ2-1
V: TRBV7-2
D: TRBD2
size: few